This T cell receptor beta chain was obtained from a study of multiple sclerosis patients with progressive multifocal leukoencephalopathy. The time point denotes: time of PML onset. Between roughly 16 and 56 months of natalizumab therapy passed before PML developed in these natalizumab-treated patients. Every listed patient previously received interferon beta; all PML patients were women. T3 refers to blood collected at the onset of PML. CDR1 and CDR2 (germline): SGHTA, FQGTGA. Between the trimmed V and J ends, which lost 5 bases and 7 bases, there was a span of 18 bases. This CDR3 has 15 amino acids. This was a survey-level run. Method: immunoSEQ multiplex PCR; TCRdb's copy keeps in-frame clones and lacks some. The sample lists more than 30,000 clones, 87% occurring once. This clone has just one count.

The sample consisted of PBMCs, taken from a patient treated with natalizumab. The chain uses TRBV7-3 and TRBJ2-1; TRBD1 might be the D (8 bases). The TCR comes from a woman aged 40 to 50 with progressive multifocal leukoencephalopathy. Written as DNA, the CDR3 is TGTGCCAGCAGCCCCGTCGGACAGGGAGGGAATGAGCAGTTCTTC. Its translation: CASSPVGQGGNEQFF.